This T cell receptor (beta chain) was sequenced during a study of T cells in localized non-small cell lung cancer. Here immunoSEQ multiplex PCR was the method, and the copy in TCRdb shows in-frame clones only, minus some. The profile covers over 35,000 clones, with around 81% appearing a single time and roughly 7.3% taken by the ten largest. The J segment lost 12 bases and the V segment lost 1 base, leaving 2 bases of the junction unmatched. In germline, CDR1 is SEHNR, CDR2 FQNEAQ (reference sequence). CDR3 length: 12 residues. The study, taken as a whole, reports: Within adjacent lung there appeared a median approximately 60 of the top 100 tumor clones. Clonality of T cells reached its maximum in uninvolved adjacent lung, surpassing tumor. Longer overall survival was seen with higher T cell density measured in blood. Sequencing covered just one tumor region, so heterogeneity cannot be ruled out.

Notes on this clone: The antigen is unknown.

This TCR derives from a male donor at least 60 years old with stage II lung adenocarcinoma. The starting material was peripheral blood mononuclear cells, obtained before any cancer treatment. The chain carries TRBV7-9 and TRBJ1-4, with 7 bases fitting TRBD1. The CDR3 bases are TGTGCCAGCAGCTTAGACAGGGGAGAACTGTTTTTT. Amino acid sequence: CASSLDRGELFF.